This T cell receptor beta chain appears in the sequencing data of a study of blood T cell repertoires in COVID-19. Overall study: Samples representing acute and convalescent COVID-19 were sourced from the United States, Italy and Spain.

This CDR3 comprises 14 residues. Per germline, CDR1 SGHTA and CDR2 FQGNSA. Between the trimmed V and J ends, which lost 5 bases and 4 bases, there was a span of 12 bases. Authors' methods: Amplification with reference gene primers provided the estimates of nucleated cell counts. Some clones are missing from TCRdb's copy, which holds only in-frame ones; the method was immunoSEQ multiplex PCR. The V and J calls and clone size come from that table; D and trimming were worked out from the DNA. The table includes 280,000 or so clones, 85% to 90% detected once. Sequences were obtained from peripheral blood. This chain links TRBV7-2 with TRBJ2-1, with D possibly TRBD2 on 6 matching bases. This clonotype was sampled from a human donor in a cohort sampled during active COVID-19. The CDR3 spells CASSGAGPYNEQFF. The DNA for the CDR3 is TGTGCCAGCAGCGGGGCGGGACCTTACAATGAGCAGTTCTTC.